The rows below give T cell receptor beta chains drawn from one sample of a study of T cell repertoires in cytomegalovirus infection. TCRdb recomputed calls from the reads with MiXCR, one row per CDR3 protein. The sample has nearly 650,000 distinct CDR3 sequences, roughly a quarter seen once; the top ten hold 8%. Sequencing was carried out using CD8+ T cells from PBMCs. Source of these receptors: a human donor in good health (CMV status not recorded). Some clones in this sample may be carry-over from other donors' samples. Each CDR3 is given with its conserved first and last residue. D genes are given only for firm matches. Expanded clones get a size class; other rows say once, few or many, or leave the size out.

.	TRBV20-1	.	TRBJ1-1	CRILDGNTEAFF	TGCAGGATATTGGATGGGAACACTGAAGCTTTCTTT
few	TRBV6-1	.	TRBJ2-5	CASTQGYQETQYF	TGTGCCAGCACCCAGGGGTACCAAGAGACCCAGTACTTC
many	TRBV10-3	.	TRBJ1-2	CAIRDLRTPSGDGYTF	TGTGCCATCAGAGACCTTCGGACCCCCTCGGGGGATGGCTACACCTTC
.	TRBV25-1	TRBD2	TRBJ2-5	CASNTGTSGVATETQYF	TGTGCCAGCAACACAGGGACTAGCGGGGTGGCTACCGAGACCCAGTACTTC
many	TRBV6-5	.	TRBJ1-1	CASSYSIGGDEAFF	TGTGCCAGCAGTTACTCGATAGGGGGAGATGAAGCTTTCTTT
.	TRBV20-1	.	TRBJ1-2	CSARPLQANYGYTF	TGCAGTGCTAGACCTCTACAGGCTAACTATGGCTACACCTTC
few	TRBV6-2/TRBV6-3	TRBD2	TRBJ2-1	CASRTPGGSSYNEQFF	TGTGCCAGCAGGACCCCGGGAGGGAGCTCCTACAATGAGCAGTTCTTC
few	TRBV6-4	.	TRBJ1-6	CASSATVSSYNSPLHF	TGTGCCAGCAGTGCTACAGTGAGCTCCTATAATTCACCCCTCCACTTT
few	TRBV28	TRBD1	TRBJ1-5	CASSSTRDRVNQPQHF	TGTGCCAGCAGTTCAACCCGGGACAGGGTGAATCAGCCCCAGCATTTT
few	TRBV7-9	.	TRBJ2-7	CASSHGDPYEQYF	TGTGCCAGCAGCCACGGGGATCCATACGAGCAGTACTTC
few	TRBV7-9	.	TRBJ1-6	CASSLVGDGRGPPLHF	TGTGCCAGCAGCTTAGTGGGGGACGGCCGAGGTCCGCCCCTCCACTTT
few	TRBV20-1	.	TRBJ1-5	CSASSEDNQPQHF	TGCAGTGCTAGCTCTGAGGACAATCAGCCCCAGCATTTT
many	TRBV27	TRBD1	TRBJ1-5	CASSLSPGQVNQPQHF	TGTGCCAGCAGTTTATCCCCGGGACAGGTAAATCAGCCCCAGCATTTT
few	TRBV12-3/TRBV12-4	.	TRBJ1-6	CASSPGRSNSPLHF	TGTGCCAGCAGCCCGGGACGTTCCAATTCACCCCTCCACTTT
many	TRBV2	.	TRBJ2-7	CASSEGWEGDEQYF	TGTGCCAGCAGTGAAGGGTGGGAAGGGGATGAGCAGTACTTC
few	TRBV4-1	.	TRBJ1-2	CASSQDRTFYGYTF	TGCGCCAGCAGCCAAGATAGGACCTTCTATGGCTACACCTTC
few	TRBV27	.	TRBJ2-7	CASSVGRDSYEQYF	TGTGCCAGCAGCGTGGGACGTGATTCCTACGAGCAGTACTTC
.	TRBV24-1	.	TRBJ2-3	CATQSSPSRRQSSTDTQYF	TGTGCCACCCAGTCGTCCCCGTCCCGCCGACAGTCTAGCACAGATACGCAGTATTTT
.	TRBV20-1	.	TRBJ1-4	CSADGLTNEKLFF	TGCAGTGCCGACGGGCTAACTAATGAAAAACTGTTTTTT
many	TRBV28	.	TRBJ1-6	CASSHKTRGHSPLHF	TGTGCCAGCAGTCACAAGACCAGGGGTCATTCACCCCTCCACTTT
.	TRBV28	TRBD1	TRBJ1-5	CASSSETGGYNQPQHF	TGTGCCAGCAGTTCGGAGACAGGGGGTTACAATCAGCCCCAGCATTTT
.	TRBV4-3	TRBD2	TRBJ2-3	CASSQRIPGRGGVGDTQYF	TGCGCCAGCAGCCAGCGAATCCCCGGGCGGGGGGGCGTAGGAGATACGCAGTATTTT